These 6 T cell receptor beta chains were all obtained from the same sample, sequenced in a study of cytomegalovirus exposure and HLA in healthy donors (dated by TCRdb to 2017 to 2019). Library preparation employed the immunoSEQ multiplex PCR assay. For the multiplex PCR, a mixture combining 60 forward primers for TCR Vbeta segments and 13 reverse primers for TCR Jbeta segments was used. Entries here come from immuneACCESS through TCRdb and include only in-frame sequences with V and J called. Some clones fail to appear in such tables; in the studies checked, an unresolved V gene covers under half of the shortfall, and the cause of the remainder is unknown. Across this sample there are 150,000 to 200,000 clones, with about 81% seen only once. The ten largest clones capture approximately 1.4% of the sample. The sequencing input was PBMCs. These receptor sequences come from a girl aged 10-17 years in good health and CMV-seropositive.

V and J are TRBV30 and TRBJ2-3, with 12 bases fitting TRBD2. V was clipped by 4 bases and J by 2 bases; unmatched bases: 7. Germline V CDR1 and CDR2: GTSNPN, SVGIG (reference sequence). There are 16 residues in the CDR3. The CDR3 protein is CAWTVGLAGNTDTQYF. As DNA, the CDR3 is TGTGCCTGGACCGTTGGACTAGCGGGGAACACAGATACGCAGTATTTT.

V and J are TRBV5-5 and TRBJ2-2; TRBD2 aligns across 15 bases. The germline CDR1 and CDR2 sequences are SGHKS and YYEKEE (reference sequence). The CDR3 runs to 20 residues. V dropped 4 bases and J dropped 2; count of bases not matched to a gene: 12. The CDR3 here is CASSPAPGTSGRTNTGELFF. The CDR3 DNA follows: TGTGCCAGCAGCCCCGCCCCAGGGACTAGCGGGAGGACCAACACCGGGGAGCTGTTTTTT.

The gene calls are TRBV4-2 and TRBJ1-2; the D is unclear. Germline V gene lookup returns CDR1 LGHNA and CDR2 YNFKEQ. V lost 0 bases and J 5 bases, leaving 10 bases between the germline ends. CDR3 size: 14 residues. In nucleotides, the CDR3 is TGTGCCAGCAGCCAAGACCCCCCGGGATATGGCTACACCTTC. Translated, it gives CASSQDPPGYGYTF.

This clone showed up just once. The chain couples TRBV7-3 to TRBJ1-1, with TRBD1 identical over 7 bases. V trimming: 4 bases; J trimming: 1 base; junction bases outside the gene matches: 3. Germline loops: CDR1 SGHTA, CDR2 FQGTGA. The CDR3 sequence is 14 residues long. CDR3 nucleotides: TGTGCCAGCAGCTCCGCAGGGGGGAACACTGAAGCTTTCTTT. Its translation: CASSSAGGNTEAFF.

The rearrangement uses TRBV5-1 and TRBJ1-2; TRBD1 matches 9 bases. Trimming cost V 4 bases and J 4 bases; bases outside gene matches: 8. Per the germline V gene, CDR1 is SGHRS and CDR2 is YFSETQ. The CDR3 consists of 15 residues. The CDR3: CASSPTGGLSYGYTF. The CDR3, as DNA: TGCGCCAGCAGCCCCACAGGGGGCCTGAGCTATGGCTACACCTTC.

The CDR3: CASSVGTGRENTIYF. For the CDR3, the DNA is TGCGCCAGCAGCGTCGGGACAGGCCGGGAAAACACCATATATTTT. The rearrangement joins TRBV5-1 to TRBJ1-3, with 8 bases matching TRBD1. Germline V gives CDR1 SGHRS, CDR2 YFSETQ. Trimming took 4 bases from V and 6 from J; bases not matched to a gene: 9. This CDR3 is built from 15 residues. Full variable domain (outside the CDR3, taken from reference TRBV5-1 and TRBJ1-3): KAGVTQTPRYLIKTRGQQVTLSCSPISGHRSVSWYQQTPGQGLQFLFEYFSETQRNKGNFPGRFSGRQFSNSRSEMNVSTLELGDSALYLCASSVGTGRENTIYFGEGSWLTVV.